This is a list of T cell receptor beta chains from one sample in a study of T cells in Graves' hyperthyroidism and ophthalmopathy. One entry per CDR3 protein, called by TCRdb with MiXCR from the multiplex PCR reads. This sample yields around 500,000 distinct CDR3 sequences, of which approximately 15% are seen a single time; 15% to 20% belongs to the top ten. The material sequenced was blood. Receptors originate from a woman aged 18-35 years with Graves' hyperthyroidism. CDR3s include the opening cysteine and the closing phenylalanine or tryptophan. D genes are given only for firm matches. Clone size is shown for a subset of rows, as once, few, many or a class of expanded clone.

clone size: once; J gene: TRBJ2-7; V gene: TRBV6-1; D gene: TRBD2; CDR3 DNA: TGTGCCAGCACTAGCGGGAGGGTTGAAGAGCAGTACTTC; CDR3 protein: CASTSGRVEEQYF
clone size: NA; J gene: TRBJ2-1; V gene: TRBV6-1; D gene: TRBD2; CDR3 DNA: TGTGCCAGCAGTTTTCTAGCGGTTAGCTCCTACAATGAGCAGTTCTTC; CDR3 protein: CASSFLAVSSYNEQFF
clone size: few; J gene: TRBJ2-1; V gene: TRBV7-9; D gene: TRBD2; CDR3 DNA: TGTGCCAGCAGCTCCCCCGGGACTAGCGGCTTTGCCTCCTACAATGAGCAGTTCTTC; CDR3 protein: CASSSPGTSGFASYNEQFF
clone size: NA; J gene: TRBJ1-2; V gene: TRBV6-5; D gene: NA; CDR3 DNA: TGTGCCAGCAGTTACCAGGCAGGCGAGGCATATAGCTACACCTTC; CDR3 protein: CASSYQAGEAYSYTF
clone size: many; J gene: TRBJ2-4; V gene: TRBV6-1; D gene: TRBD2; CDR3 DNA: TGTGCCAGCAGTTACCAAGGCGGGAGCGGAAACATTCAGTACTTC; CDR3 protein: CASSYQGGSGNIQYF
clone size: few; J gene: TRBJ2-3; V gene: TRBV20-1; D gene: NA; CDR3 DNA: TGCAGTGCCCTCTCGGACGAGGTTAATTACTATACGCAGTATTTT; CDR3 protein: CSALSDEVNYYTQYF
clone size: many; J gene: TRBJ2-2; V gene: TRBV11-3; D gene: TRBD1; CDR3 DNA: TGTGCCAGCAGCCCACGGACAGGGGGTGACACCGGGGAGCTGTTTTTT; CDR3 protein: CASSPRTGGDTGELFF
clone size: many; J gene: TRBJ1-1; V gene: TRBV24-1; D gene: NA; CDR3 DNA: TGTGCCACCAGTTCGAAGGGCTTGAACACTGAAGCTTTCTTT; CDR3 protein: CATSSKGLNTEAFF
clone size: many; J gene: TRBJ1-2; V gene: TRBV20-1; D gene: NA; CDR3 DNA: TGCAGTGCTAGCGCCGACAGCGCCTATGGCTACACCTTC; CDR3 protein: CSASADSAYGYTF
clone size: many; J gene: TRBJ2-3; V gene: TRBV2; D gene: TRBD2; CDR3 DNA: TGTGCCAGCGCCGAGGGACTAGCTTTAACCCCCTATACGCAGTATTTT; CDR3 protein: CASAEGLALTPYTQYF
clone size: NA; J gene: TRBJ1-2; V gene: TRBV20-1; D gene: TRBD1; CDR3 DNA: TGCAGTGCTTTAGAACAGGGGGCGTATGGCTACACCTTC; CDR3 protein: CSALEQGAYGYTF
clone size: few; J gene: TRBJ1-1; V gene: TRBV6-4; D gene: NA; CDR3 DNA: TGTGCCAGCAGTGACGGAGTGAACACTGAAGCTTTCTTT; CDR3 protein: CASSDGVNTEAFF
clone size: many; J gene: TRBJ1-1; V gene: TRBV30; D gene: TRBD1; CDR3 DNA: TGTGCCTGGAGACCAGGGGGGACCACTGAAGCTTTCTTT; CDR3 protein: CAWRPGGTTEAFF
clone size: NA; J gene: TRBJ1-2; V gene: TRBV3-1; D gene: NA; CDR3 DNA: TGTGCCAGCAGCCCAAAGGCCATACGGATTTTGCGTGGCTACACCTTC; CDR3 protein: CASSPKAIRILRGYTF
clone size: many; J gene: TRBJ1-1; V gene: TRBV3-1; D gene: NA; CDR3 DNA: TGTGCCAGCAGCCAAACCACAGGGATGACTGAAGCTTTCTTT; CDR3 protein: CASSQTTGMTEAFF
clone size: many; J gene: TRBJ2-5; V gene: TRBV29-1; D gene: TRBD1; CDR3 DNA: TGCAGCGTACAGGACAGGTTTAAAGAGACCCAGTACTTC; CDR3 protein: CSVQDRFKETQYF
clone size: NA; J gene: TRBJ1-2; V gene: TRBV7-9; D gene: NA; CDR3 DNA: TGTGCCAGCGGAACCGCGGGGGGAGAGTCTGGCTACACCTTC; CDR3 protein: CASGTAGGESGYTF
clone size: many; J gene: TRBJ2-5; V gene: TRBV11-3; D gene: NA; CDR3 DNA: TGTGCCAGCAGCTTAAATGTGGGGGGCTTCGAGACCCAGTACTTC; CDR3 protein: CASSLNVGGFETQYF
clone size: NA; J gene: TRBJ2-1; V gene: TRBV19; D gene: TRBD1; CDR3 DNA: TGTGCCAGTGAAACCGGGACAGGGGGCAGGAATGAGCAGTTCTTC; CDR3 protein: CASETGTGGRNEQFF
clone size: many; J gene: TRBJ2-1; V gene: TRBV20-1; D gene: NA; CDR3 DNA: TGCAGTGCTAGAGCATCCATTGTTGGCAGGGTCGACAATGAGCAGTTCTTC; CDR3 protein: CSARASIVGRVDNEQFF
clone size: few; J gene: TRBJ2-2; V gene: TRBV4-1; D gene: NA; CDR3 DNA: TGCGCCAGCAGCCACCTCTCCGGGAGTTCCGGGGAGCTGTTTTTT; CDR3 protein: CASSHLSGSSGELFF
clone size: NA; J gene: TRBJ1-4; V gene: TRBV30; D gene: NA; CDR3 DNA: TGTGCCTGGAATGGACAGCGGGGAGAAAAACTGTTTTTT; CDR3 protein: CAWNGQRGEKLFF
clone size: NA; J gene: TRBJ1-2; V gene: TRBV10-3; D gene: TRBD1; CDR3 DNA: TGTGCCATCAGTGAGGCGGACAGGGGGCTCGTGTATGGCTGCACCTTC; CDR3 protein: CAISEADRGLVYGCTF
clone size: NA; J gene: TRBJ2-1; V gene: TRBV5-1; D gene: NA; CDR3 DNA: TGCGCCAGCGCAGGGGACGCCTACAATGAGCAGTTCTTC; CDR3 protein: CASAGDAYNEQFF
clone size: NA; J gene: TRBJ1-6; V gene: TRBV6-1; D gene: NA; CDR3 DNA: TGTGCCAGCACCTCGGGGGGGCAGGGATCATCACCCCTCCACTTT; CDR3 protein: CASTSGGQGSSPLHF
clone size: few; J gene: TRBJ2-2; V gene: TRBV19; D gene: TRBD2; CDR3 DNA: TGTGCCAGTATGGGGACTAGCGGGACCGGGGAGCTGTTTTTT; CDR3 protein: CASMGTSGTGELFF
clone size: many; J gene: TRBJ2-3; V gene: TRBV2; D gene: TRBD2; CDR3 DNA: TGTGCCGCCCCTCGCGGGGGGGATGTGGATACGCAGTATTTT; CDR3 protein: CAAPRGGDVDTQYF
clone size: many; J gene: TRBJ2-7; V gene: TRBV20-1; D gene: NA; CDR3 DNA: TGCAGTGCTACATCTAGCGTGAGCTCCTACGAGCAGTACTTC; CDR3 protein: CSATSSVSSYEQYF
clone size: many; J gene: TRBJ2-5; V gene: TRBV9; D gene: TRBD1; CDR3 DNA: TGTGCCAGCAGCGACGGGACAGCCCAAGAGACCCAGTACTTC; CDR3 protein: CASSDGTAQETQYF